Reported below is one TCR beta chain. Input was around 1.9 ug genomic DNA, or all available if less. Amplification used 60 V beta primers and 13 J beta primers. Assay used: immunoSEQ multiplex PCR; TCRdb lists only in-frame clones, some missing. In the table there are about 90,000 clones, under 90% of which are singletons. The sample belongs to a study of glioma-infiltrating T cells after dendritic cell vaccination. The material sequenced was blood, taken before dendritic cell vaccination. The clonotype was recovered from a human donor with glioblastoma.

The CDR3 DNA reads as TGTGCCAGCAGCTTCGGGACAGGGCCCCTATTTGAAGCTTTCTTT. Its translation is CASSFGTGPLFEAFF. The chain combines TRBV11-3 with TRBJ1-1; 9 bases align to TRBD1. The J segment lost 7 bases and the V segment lost 3 bases, leaving 9 bases of the junction unmatched. The CDR3 extends over 15 amino acids. CDR1 SGHNT and CDR2 YENEEA come from the germline V gene. The whole variable domain, remainder taken from reference TRBV11-3 and TRBJ1-1, is EAGVVQSPRYKIIEKKQPVAFWCNPISGHNTLYWYLQNLGQGPELLIRYENEEAVDDSQLPKDRFSAERLKGVDSTLKIQPAELGDSAVYLCASSFGTGPLFEAFFGQGTRLTVV.